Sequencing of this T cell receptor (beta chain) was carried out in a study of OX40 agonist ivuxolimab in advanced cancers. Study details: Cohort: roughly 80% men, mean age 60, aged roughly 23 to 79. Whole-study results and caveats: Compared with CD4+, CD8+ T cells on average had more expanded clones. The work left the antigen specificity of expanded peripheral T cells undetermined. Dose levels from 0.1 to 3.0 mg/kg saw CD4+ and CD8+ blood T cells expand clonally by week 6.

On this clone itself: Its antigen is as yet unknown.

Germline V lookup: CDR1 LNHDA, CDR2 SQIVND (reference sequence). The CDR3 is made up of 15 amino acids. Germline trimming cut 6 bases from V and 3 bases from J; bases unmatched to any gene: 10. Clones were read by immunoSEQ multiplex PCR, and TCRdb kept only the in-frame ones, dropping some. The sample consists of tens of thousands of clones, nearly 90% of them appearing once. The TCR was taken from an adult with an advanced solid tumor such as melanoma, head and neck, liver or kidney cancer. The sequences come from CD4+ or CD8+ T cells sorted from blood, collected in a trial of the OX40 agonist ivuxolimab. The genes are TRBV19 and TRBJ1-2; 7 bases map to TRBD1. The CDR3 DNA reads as TGTGCCAGTAGAGTTAACAGGGGCAGGTACTATGGCTACACCTTC. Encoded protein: CASRVNRGRYYGYTF. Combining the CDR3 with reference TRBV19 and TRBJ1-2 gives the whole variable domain DGGITQSPKYLFRKEGQNVTLSCEQNLNHDAMYWYRQDPGQGLRLIYYSQIVNDFQKGDIAEGYSVSREKKESFPLTVTSAQKNPTAFYLCASRVNRGRYYGYTFGSGTRLTVV.